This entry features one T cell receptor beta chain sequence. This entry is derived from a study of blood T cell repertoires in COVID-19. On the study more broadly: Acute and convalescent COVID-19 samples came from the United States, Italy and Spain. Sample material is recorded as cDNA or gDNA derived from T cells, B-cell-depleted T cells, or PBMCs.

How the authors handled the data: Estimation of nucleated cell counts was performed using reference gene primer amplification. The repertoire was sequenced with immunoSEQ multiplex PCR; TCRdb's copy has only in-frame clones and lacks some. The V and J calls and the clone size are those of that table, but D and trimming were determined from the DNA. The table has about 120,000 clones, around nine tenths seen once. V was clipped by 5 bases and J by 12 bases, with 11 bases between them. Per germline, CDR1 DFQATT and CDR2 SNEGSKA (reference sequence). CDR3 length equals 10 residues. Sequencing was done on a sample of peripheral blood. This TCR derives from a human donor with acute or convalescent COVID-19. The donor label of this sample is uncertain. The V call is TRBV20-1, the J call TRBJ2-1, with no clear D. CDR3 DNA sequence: TGCAGTGCTCAGGAAGTTTTGCAGTTCTTC. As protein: CSAQEVLQFF.